This TCR beta chain derives from a study of tumor-infiltrating lymphocytes in primary liver carcinoma listed by TCRdb under 2017. The study in broad terms: Of the five patients, three men and two women aged 30 to 69 years, four had hepatocellular carcinoma and one had combined HCC and intrahepatic cholangiocarcinoma. The five patients had tumors staged T1-T3 N0M0, with maximum diameters ranging from about 4.2 to 10 cm. A total of around 35 specimens from 5 patients, comprising about 25 tumor regions, 5 adjacent noncancerous liver tissues and 5 peripheral blood samples, were covered by TCRbeta repertoire sequencing. Each sample produced roughly 3.5 to 7.5 million productive TCRbeta reads, and read depth showed no significant difference between tissue types. The roughly 24 tumor region samples were profiled with Agilent mRNA microarrays so that TCRbeta repertoire diversity could be related to the local molecular phenotype. The study combined TCRbeta repertoire sequencing, expression microarrays and whole-exome sequencing across five regions of each liver tumor, with adjacent normal tissue and blood. Repertoires from technical replicates were highly reproducible, with mean shared-clone rates approximately 0.92 and correlation coefficients above 0.98. The paper as a whole reports these results and caveats: Because the samples were bulk and unsorted, CD4+ and CD8+ T cell repertoires could not be compared. Only 4 or 5 patients were included in the study, and the authors note that the findings should be validated in a larger study. Pairs of tumor regions showed greater repertoire overlap (mean roughly 35%) than tumor-adjacent pairs (roughly 17%) or tumor-blood pairs (around 15%), which is consistent with antigen-driven expansion. Compared with blood, tumors had a significantly larger share of the repertoire taken up by the top 250 clones (p = 0.039). Because only the TCR beta chain was sequenced and unpaired alpha chains were not captured, true repertoire diversity is likely underestimated. Only about 8-25% of top clones were found in all five regions of a tumor, suggesting spatial heterogeneity of tumor-infiltrating T cells.

Starting from 450 to 500 ng total RNA, TCRbeta-specific cDNA was produced by reverse transcription with a constant-region primer and ProtoScript II reverse transcriptase. Construction of the TCRbeta libraries relied on three nested rounds of multiplex PCR, following a slightly modified ARM-PCR procedure. Each of the first two PCR rounds ran for about 10 cycles using multiplex TRBV1-TRBV30 forward primers together with a Cbeta reverse primer. Sample barcodes and Illumina adapters were added in a final 25-cycle PCR using Deep VentR polymerase. Before sequencing, amplicons of 200-500 bp were purified from gel using a QIAquick gel extraction kit. An Illumina HiSeq 2500 was used to sequence the TCRbeta amplicons with 250-bp paired-end reads. Per the original workflow: To recover full CDR3 sequences, reads were quality-trimmed using Trimmomatic v0.33 and paired reads were then merged using FLASH v1.2.11. V, D and J germline segments were assigned to the rearranged TCRbeta sequences by MiGEC v1.2.1b. Clonotype statistics and Shannon-Wiener diversity indices were computed with VDJtools v1.0.0. Except for diversity analysis, only the 250 most abundant clonotypes of each sample were used in subsequent analyses to reduce sampling bias. TCRdb reran the public reads through fastp at Q25 and MiXCR, keeping productive beta chains. Identical CDR3 protein sequences are pooled into one entry, listed with their most common genes and DNA. The V and J calls come from TCRdb's annotation, not from the publication. Present in this sample are 20,000 to 25,000 distinct CDR3 sequences, roughly 85% of which were seen just once. The ten largest clonotypes hold about 40% of the sample.

Per the germline V gene, MNHEY is the CDR1 and SVGEGT is the CDR2. Spanning cysteine to phenylalanine, the CDR3 consists of 15 amino acids. Solely the CDR3 DNA is kept, with 45 bases framed from the first base. Without any cell sorting, total RNA and DNA were extracted together from approximately 22-30 mg of bulk tissue using the AllPrep DNA/RNA mini kit. Between late 2015 and 2016, about five patients in China with histopathologically diagnosed primary liver carcinoma had surgical resection. At the time of sampling, the patients had chronic HBV infection and had not received any treatment. Each tumor was sampled at five spatially separated regions: the tumor centre plus the superior, inferior, left-lateral and right-lateral poles. Histology showed that every tumor sample contained more than 75% viable tumor cells. Fresh tumor and adjacent tissue pieces were bisected, with one half stored in RNAlater at -80 degrees C and the other half sent for histology.

With regard to this clonotype: What antigen it recognizes has not been identified. One end of the junction fails to match germline, which may point to a read error.

Input material: liver tumor tissue from sampling region 1. The cell subset or site label, read with the paper, signifies: tumor region T1, superior pole. The receptor was derived from a woman aged 25 to 39 with primary liver carcinoma and hepatitis B virus infection. The receptor chain draws on TRBV6-2 or TRBV6-3 and TRBJ2-5, and TRBD2 matches 7 of the central bases. The sequenced DNA: TGTGCCTACAGTTACTCGACTAGCAGGAGAGAGGCCCAGTACTTC. This codes for CAYSYSTSRREAQYF.